This T cell receptor (beta chain) was sequenced during a study of control samples from healthy donors and cancer patients. Clones were read by immunoSEQ multiplex PCR, and TCRdb kept only the in-frame ones, dropping some. This table holds 120,000 to 150,000 clones, roughly 94% found once. Sequencing was done on a sample of blood. The sequence was obtained from a man in his forties or fifties in good health.

CDR3 in DNA: TGCGCCAGCAGCACCTACAGGGGGCCAACTAATGAAAAACTGTTTTTT. Its translation is CASSTYRGPTNEKLFF. This chain joins TRBV5-1 and TRBJ1-4; 9 bases line up with TRBD1. The CDR3 has 16 amino acids. Per germline, CDR1 SGHRS and CDR2 YFSETQ. V was pared by 4 bases and J by 0 bases, with 4 bases of the junction left unmatched.